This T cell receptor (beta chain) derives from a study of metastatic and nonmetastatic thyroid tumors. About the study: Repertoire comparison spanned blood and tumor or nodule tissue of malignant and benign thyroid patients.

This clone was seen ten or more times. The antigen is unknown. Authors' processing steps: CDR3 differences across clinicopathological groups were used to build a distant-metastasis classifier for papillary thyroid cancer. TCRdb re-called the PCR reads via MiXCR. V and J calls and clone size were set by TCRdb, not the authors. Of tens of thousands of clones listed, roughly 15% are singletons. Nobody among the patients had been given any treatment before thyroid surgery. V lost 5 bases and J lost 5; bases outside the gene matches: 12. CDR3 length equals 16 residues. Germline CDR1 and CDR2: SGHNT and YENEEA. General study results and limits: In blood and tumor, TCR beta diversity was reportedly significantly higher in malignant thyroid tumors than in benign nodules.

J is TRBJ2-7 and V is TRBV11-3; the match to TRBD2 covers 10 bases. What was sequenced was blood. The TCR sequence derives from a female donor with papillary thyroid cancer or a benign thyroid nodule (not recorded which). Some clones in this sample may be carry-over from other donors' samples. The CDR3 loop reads CASSQLSGRITDEQYF. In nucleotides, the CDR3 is TGTGCCAGCAGCCAACTTAGCGGGAGGATCACTGACGAGCAGTACTTC.